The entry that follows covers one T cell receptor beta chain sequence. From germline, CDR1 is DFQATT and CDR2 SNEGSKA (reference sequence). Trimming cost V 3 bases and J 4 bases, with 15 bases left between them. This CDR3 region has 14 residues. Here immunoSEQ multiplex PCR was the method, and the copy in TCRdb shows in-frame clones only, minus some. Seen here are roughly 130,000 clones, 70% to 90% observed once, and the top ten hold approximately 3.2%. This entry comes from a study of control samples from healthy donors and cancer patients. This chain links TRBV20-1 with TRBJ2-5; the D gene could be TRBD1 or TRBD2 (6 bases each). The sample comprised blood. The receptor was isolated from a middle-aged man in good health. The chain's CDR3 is CSASVQGGLETQYF. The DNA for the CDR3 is TGCAGTGCTAGTGTACAGGGAGGTCTAGAGACCCAGTACTTC.